A single sample is the source of the 20 T cell receptor beta chains below, sequenced in a study of shared clonotypes between healthy human individuals. The naive CD8 fraction comprised CD45RO-negative cells positively selected for CCR7 and excluded terminally differentiated effector memory CD45RA+ cells. Assay used: immunoSEQ multiplex PCR; TCRdb lists only in-frame clones, some missing. The sample lists more than 2 million clones, about 95% occurring once. Material: naive CD8+ T cells sorted from blood. These receptors came from a man younger than 35 in good health.

The chain uses TRBV7-9 and TRBJ2-1; possibly TRBD1 or TRBD2 for D (5 bases each). CDR3 length: 15 residues. CDR1 SEHNR and CDR2 FQNEAQ come from the germline V gene (reference sequence). V lost 5 bases to trimming and J lost 7 bases, with 18 bases between them. The CDR3 is CASSRATGALNEQFF. CDR3 DNA: TGTGCCAGCAGCCGCGCGACCGGGGCCCTTAATGAGCAGTTCTTC.

The chain employs TRBV7-9 and TRBJ1-2; TRBD1 is a possible D gene (6 bases). This CDR3 comprises 15 residues. The germline CDR1 and CDR2 sequences are SEHNR and FQNEAQ (reference sequence). The V end was cut by 1 base, the J end by 2 bases, with 11 bases between. In DNA, the CDR3 is TGTGCCAGCAGCTTAGGAGAGGGGGGGAACTATGGCTACACCTTC. Its translation is CASSLGEGGNYGYTF.

Of note for this clone: Other DNA sequences in the same sample also yield this CDR3. V and J are TRBV6-5 and TRBJ2-7; D might be TRBD2 (6 bases). Trimming shortened V by 2 bases and J by 0 bases, and 8 bases separated the two germline ends. Germline values: CDR1 MNHEY, CDR2 SVGAGI. This CDR3 has 14 residues. CDR3 sequence: CASSYGGISYEQYF. CDR3 coding DNA: TGTGCCAGCAGTTACGGGGGGATCTCCTACGAGCAGTACTTC.

This clone is a singleton in its sample. The chain links TRBV9 to TRBJ2-7, with D perhaps TRBD1 (7 bases). Germline CDR1 reads SGDLS; CDR2 reads YYNGEE. Deletions cut 3 bases from V and 2 bases from J, with 15 bases between. The CDR3 runs 15 residues. CDR3 coding DNA: TGTGCCAGCAGCGAGGAGGAGGGGGCGACCTACGAGCAGTACTTC. Its protein is CASSEEEGATYEQYF. Complete variable domain (other parts from reference TRBV9 and TRBJ2-7): DSGVTQTPKHLITATGQRVTLRCSPRSGDLSVYWYQQSLDQGLQFLIQYYNGEERAKGNILERFSAQQFPDLHSELNLSSLELGDSALYFCASSEEEGATYEQYFGPGTRLTVT.

The genes are TRBV4-3 and TRBJ2-7, with 9 bases that match TRBD2. V lost 0 bases and J lost 2; bases outside the gene matches: 2. CDR3 length: 15 amino acids. Per germline, CDR1 LGHNA and CDR2 YSLEER. The CDR3 loop reads CASSQEASGAYEQYF. In DNA, the CDR3 is TGCGCCAGCAGCCAAGAGGCTAGCGGGGCCTACGAGCAGTACTTC.

This chain links TRBV27 with TRBJ2-3; TRBD2 might be the D (6 bases). The germline V and J ends were trimmed by 11 bases and 1 base, with 16 bases remaining between them. Germline V gives CDR1 MNHEY, CDR2 SMNVEV (reference sequence). The CDR3 totals 14 residues. This CDR3 reads CAAGTLQGTDTQYF. In DNA, the CDR3 is TGTGCCGCGGGGACCCTACAGGGCACAGATACGCAGTATTTT.

This chain uses TRBV4-1 with TRBJ2-7, with 7 bases that match TRBD1. This CDR3 comprises 15 residues. Germline assignment: CDR1 MGHRA and CDR2 YSYEKL. V dropped 0 bases and J dropped 4; count of bases not matched to a gene: 6. CDR3 DNA: TGCGCCAGCAGCCAAGAGACAGGGTTTATGTACGAGCAGTACTTC. This sequence encodes CASSQETGFMYEQYF.

Details on this clone: At the DNA level, this CDR3 is encoded by other sequences in the same sample as well. The chain carries TRBV4-3 and TRBJ2-2; no definite D call. The CDR3 spans 13 residues. Trimming removed 0 bases from V and 6 bases from J, with 5 bases in between. The germline CDR1 and CDR2 sequences are LGHNA and YSLEER. CDR3 coding DNA: TGCGCCAGCAGCCAAGATACTCCCGGGGAGCTGTTTTTT. As protein: CASSQDTPGELFF.

As for this clone: Compared with germline, one end of the junction differs, possibly owing to a read error. This chain connects TRBV19 to TRBJ2-1; 11 bases fit TRBD2. CDR1 and CDR2 from the germline V gene are LNHDA and SQIVND (reference sequence). This CDR3 region has 16 residues. CDR3 region: CASNIIAGGPNNEQFF. CDR3 DNA sequence: TGTGCCAGTAATATAATAGCGGGAGGGCCGAACAATGAGCAGTTCTTC.

The chain employs TRBV29-1 and TRBJ1-2; D perhaps matches TRBD1 (5 bases). The germline CDR1 and CDR2 sequences are SQVTM and ANQGSEA. This CDR3 contains 14 residues. Trimming stripped 2 bases from V and 4 bases from J, with 14 bases between. The CDR3 nucleotides read TGCAGCGTTGAAAAGAGGGACGGCCCCTATGGCTACACCTTC. It specifies CSVEKRDGPYGYTF.

This sequence joins TRBV6-1 and TRBJ1-1; 7 bases match TRBD1. CDR1 is MNHNS, CDR2 SASEGT, per germline. The CDR3 consists of 15 residues. V dropped 6 bases and J dropped 4; count of bases not matched to a gene: 11. CDR3 nucleotides: TGTGCCAGCAGCATACTAGGGACAGTGAGCACTGAAGCTTTCTTT. This encodes CASSILGTVSTEAFF.

V is TRBV5-1 and J is TRBJ1-2; no reliable D call. Germline CDR1 SGHRS, CDR2 YFSETQ. The V end was cut by 0 bases, the J end by 8 bases, with 17 bases between. The CDR3 has 15 amino acids. The CDR3 region has the DNA TGCGCCAGCAGCTTGGAAGGCGCCGTGTATGGGGGCTACACCTTC. Translating it yields CASSLEGAVYGGYTF.

The gene calls are TRBV11-2 and TRBJ2-7; D possibly corresponds to TRBD2 (6 bases). With 1 base removed from V and 7 bases from J, the gap between germline ends came to 11 bases. The CDR3 sequence is 13 residues long. In germline, CDR1 is SGHAT, CDR2 FQNNGV. The CDR3 DNA follows: TGTGCCAGCAGCTTAGTGGTGGAGGGGGAGCAGTACTTC. Translated, it gives CASSLVVEGEQYF.

The chain couples TRBV10-1 to TRBJ2-7; 8 nucleotides line up with TRBD1. This CDR3 comprises 15 residues. V trimming: 1 base; J trimming: 5 bases; junction bases outside the gene matches: 7. Germline assignment: CDR1 WNHNN and CDR2 SYGVQD (reference sequence). CDR3: CASSELGQGYHEQYF. CDR3 nucleotide sequence: TGCGCCAGCAGTGAGTTAGGACAGGGTTACCACGAGCAGTACTTC.

The rearrangement links TRBV30 to TRBJ1-2; 7 positions agree with TRBD1. There are 13 residues in the CDR3. The V gene's germline CDR1 is GTSNPN and CDR2 SVGIG (reference sequence). J gave up 4 bases and V 2 bases, and 4 bases lay outside the gene matches. CDR3 nucleotides: TGTGCCTGGAGTACTCAGGGGGGCTATGGCTACACCTTC. Encoded protein: CAWSTQGGYGYTF.

The chain links TRBV7-9 to TRBJ2-2; TRBD2 matches at 14 bases. V lost 5 bases and J lost 5; bases outside the gene matches: 10. CDR1 and CDR2 (germline): SEHNR, FQNEAQ (reference sequence). The CDR3 spans 18 residues. The CDR3 is CASSLRLAGGPGTGELFF. In DNA, the CDR3 is TGTGCCAGCAGCCTTCGACTAGCGGGAGGGCCGGGAACCGGGGAGCTGTTTTTT.

This chain joins TRBV4-3 and TRBJ1-2; 8 bases fit TRBD1. V lost 2 bases to trimming and J lost 7 bases; unmatched junction nucleotides: 12. Germline values: CDR1 LGHNA, CDR2 YSLEER. This CDR3 spans 16 amino acids. Written as DNA, the CDR3 is TGCGCCAGCAGCCAAAGTACAGGGGAAGGGACAGGTGGCTACACCTTC. Its translation: CASSQSTGEGTGGYTF.

This clone occurred once. The V and J genes are TRBV14 and TRBJ2-7, with D uncertain. Trimming took 4 bases from V and 0 from J, leaving 19 bases between them. There are 17 residues in the CDR3. Per the germline V gene, CDR1 is SGHDN and CDR2 is FVKESK. Here the CDR3 reads CASSRTGIGLSSYEQYF. DNA for the CDR3: TGTGCCAGCAGCCGCACTGGTATAGGCCTTAGCTCCTACGAGCAGTACTTC.

The CDR3 is CASSQDASGYNEQFF. The CDR3 region has the DNA TGTGCCAGCAGCCAAGACGCTAGCGGATACAATGAGCAGTTCTTC. The rearrangement uses TRBV4-2 and TRBJ2-1; TRBD2 matches at 7 bases. The CDR3 has 15 amino acids. The germline gives CDR1 LGHNA, CDR2 YNFKEQ. Losses at the gene ends were 0 bases for V and 4 bases for J; bases not matched to a gene: 3.

In regard to this clone: A read error may account for a junction end that differs from germline. The gene calls are TRBV4-3 and TRBJ1-6; D not resolved. This CDR3 region has 16 residues. CDR1 is LGHNA and CDR2 is YSLEER in the germline V gene. CDR3 region: CASSQEPGGNNPPLHF. Here the CDR3 DNA reads TGCGCCAGCAGCCAAGAACCGGGCGGGAATAATCCACCCCTCCACTTT.